The source of this T cell receptor beta chain is a study of blood T cell repertoires in COVID-19. Background on the study: Italy, Spain and the United States were the sources of the convalescent and acute COVID-19 samples. T cells, B-cell-depleted T cells, or PBMCs supplied cDNA or gDNA.

Trimming pared 11 bases from V and 3 bases from J, leaving 11 bases between. The germline V gene encodes CDR1 MNHEY and CDR2 SVGAGI. The CDR3 consists of 12 residues. This clone has more than one count but fewer than ten. In the original workflow: How many nucleated cells were present was estimated from reference gene primer amplification. Libraries were prepared by immunoSEQ multiplex PCR; TCRdb keeps only in-frame clonotypes and omits some of them. That table is the source of V, J and clone size, and D and trimming were worked out from the DNA. Altogether about 31,000 clones are present, 91% being singletons, with the ten largest covering roughly 5.2%.

Sequencing was done on a sample of peripheral blood. This sequence was found in a human donor in a cohort sampled during active COVID-19. The rearrangement uses TRBV6-5 and TRBJ1-3; a possible D gene is TRBD1 (5 bases). Written as DNA, the CDR3 is TGTGCCGTCCGGGGGATTGGAAACACCATATATTTT. Translating it yields CAVRGIGNTIYF.